This passage covers 30 T cell receptor beta chains from one sample sequenced in a study of molecular identifiers for immune sequencing clone quantification. TCRdb processed the PCR reads anew with MiXCR; each CDR3 protein has one entry. The table has 250,000 to 350,000 distinct CDR3 sequences, 20% to 25% seen once. Sample: naive CD8+ T cells from blood, with Jurkat cell RNA spiked in. The subset denotes: FACS-sorted CD8+CD4-CCR7+CD45RA+ naive T cells. All receptors come from a human donor in good health. Some libraries in this study had Jurkat cell RNA spiked in.

This clonotype has a handful of counts. This rearrangement joins TRBV5-5 to TRBJ1-1; D is perhaps TRBD1 (6 bases). The CDR3 is made up of 15 amino acids. Germline loops: CDR1 SGHKS, CDR2 YYEKEE (reference sequence). Between the trimmed V and J ends, which lost 2 bases and 5 bases, there was a span of 16 bases. CDR3 loop: CASSFFQGPGTEAFF. DNA for the CDR3: TGTGCCAGCAGCTTTTTTCAGGGGCCGGGGACTGAAGCTTTCTTT.

This clonotype was observed a few times. The chain has TRBV5-4 and TRBJ1-1; the D gene is possibly TRBD1 (5 bases). From germline, CDR1 is SGHNT and CDR2 YYREEE (reference sequence). The V end lost 1 base, the J end lost 3 bases, and 10 bases lay between the germline ends. The CDR3 loop spans 14 amino acids. CDR3 amino acids: CASSLLLGDTEAFF. Written as DNA, the CDR3 is TGTGCCAGCAGCTTGCTTTTAGGGGACACTGAAGCTTTCTTT.

This clonotype showed up many times. This chain uses TRBV7-9 with TRBJ2-1, with D possibly being TRBD2 (5 bases). CDR3 length: 13 residues. Germline CDR1 and CDR2: SEHNR and FQNEAQ (reference sequence). The germline V and J ends were trimmed by 10 bases and 8 bases, with 18 bases remaining between them. CDR3 bases: TGTGCCACTCGGGCCGGGCCGAGGGATGAGCAGTTCTTC. Translating it yields CATRAGPRDEQFF.

Details on this clonotype: This clone may be a read error of a much larger clone one base away. J is TRBJ2-3 and V is TRBV7-6; D remains unclear. Trimming shortened V by 5 bases and J by 3 bases, and 15 bases separated the two germline ends. Germline-derived CDR1 and CDR2 are SGHVS and FNYEAQ. The length of the CDR3 is 15 residues. The CDR3 DNA is TGTGCCAGCAGCACCCCTAGGGATGCTACAGATACGCAGTATTTT. Protein sequence: CASSTPRDATDTQYF.

This clonotype came up many times. The chain has TRBV19 and TRBJ2-7, with a tentative D call TRBD1 (6 bases). The CDR3 contains 12 residues. The ends were cut back, 9 bases at V and 5 bases at J, with 14 bases in the middle. CDR1 and CDR2 (germline): LNHDA, SQIVND (reference sequence). CDR3 sequence (DNA): TGTGCCAGCGGCCAGGGGTCCGACGAGCAGTACTTC. Its translation: CASGQGSDEQYF. Full variable domain (remainder filled in from reference TRBV19 and TRBJ2-7): DGGITQSPKYLFRKEGQNVTLSCEQNLNHDAMYWYRQDPGQGLRLIYYSQIVNDFQKGDIAEGYSVSREKKESFPLTVTSAQKNPTAFYLCASGQGSDEQYFGPGTRLTVT.

At least ten counts were recorded for this clonotype. The chain uses TRBV9 and TRBJ1-1; 8 positions agree with TRBD1. Looked up from germline, CDR1 is SGDLS and CDR2 is YYNGEE. J lost 1 base, V lost 4 bases, and 6 bases had no gene match. The CDR3 runs to 15 residues. For the CDR3, the DNA is TGTGCCAGCAGCCCCCGACAGGGGTGGAACACTGAAGCTTTCTTT. The encoded protein is CASSPRQGWNTEAFF.

Details on this clonotype: With a much larger clone just one base away, this may be a read error. No conserved phenylalanine or tryptophan is present at the end of the CDR3, so a read error is the likely explanation. The limits of the CDR3 on the DNA are not certain, so only TCRdb's listed CDR3 is given. The J gene is TRBJ1-2, the V gene TRBV30. The CDR3 contains 12 residues when both ends are counted. Germline V CDR1 and CDR2: GTSNPN, SVGIG (reference sequence). The chain's CDR3 is CAWSQDMWPDTS.

Ten or more counts support this clonotype. The chain has TRBV7-9 and TRBJ1-1, with unresolved D. This CDR3 comprises 14 residues. Germline CDR1 reads SEHNR; CDR2 reads FQNEAQ (reference sequence). Trimming pared 4 bases from V and 1 base from J, leaving 10 bases between. The CDR3 sequence is CASSSFTPNTEAFF. The DNA of the CDR3 is TGTGCCAGCAGCTCATTTACACCGAACACTGAAGCTTTCTTT.

The chain recombines TRBV5-1 with TRBJ2-7, with D maybe TRBD2 (5 bases). The CDR3 has 16 amino acids. Trimming left V 0 bases short and J 7 bases short, with 20 bases between. Per germline, CDR1 SGHRS and CDR2 YFSETQ. The CDR3 sequence is CASSLAGQEEIGEQYF. In DNA, the CDR3 is TGCGCCAGCAGCTTGGCCGGGCAGGAGGAAATCGGGGAGCAGTACTTC.

This clonotype was seen ten or more times. The chain couples TRBV30 to TRBJ2-1; TRBD2 matches 11 bases. After removal of 4 bases from V and 7 bases from J, the junction contained 6 bases not matched to a gene. The CDR3 has 14 residues. Germline loops: CDR1 GTSNPN, CDR2 SVGIG (reference sequence). The DNA of the CDR3 is TGTGCCTGGACGGGACTAGCGGTCGGGAATGAGCAGTTCTTC. It codes for CAWTGLAVGNEQFF.

This clonotype was observed at least ten times. The CDR3 here is CASTPLVTGELFF. CDR3 bases: TGTGCCAGCACCCCTCTAGTGACCGGGGAGCTGTTTTTT. The genes are TRBV7-9 and TRBJ2-2; unclear D gene. The CDR3 runs to 13 residues. Trimming pared 7 bases from V and 5 bases from J, leaving 11 bases between. Germline V gives CDR1 SEHNR, CDR2 FQNEAQ (reference sequence).

This clonotype came up many times. V is TRBV5-6 and J is TRBJ1-1; TRBD1 is a possible D gene (6 bases). The V and J ends lost 4 bases and 4 bases respectively, with 14 bases between them. CDR1 is SGHDT, CDR2 YYEEEE, per germline. This CDR3 contains 14 residues. The CDR3 DNA is TGTGCCAGCAGCATACAGGGAGGTGGCACTGAAGCTTTCTTT. Translation: CASSIQGGGTEAFF.

The table lists this clonotype with a few counts. The chain combines TRBV7-9 with TRBJ2-7; D is perhaps TRBD2 (6 bases). There are 16 residues in the CDR3. Deletions cut 1 base from V and 1 base from J, with 14 bases between. The V gene's germline CDR1 is SEHNR and CDR2 FQNEAQ (reference sequence). CDR3: CASSLGGGGQSYEQYF. Written as DNA, the CDR3 is TGTGCCAGCAGCTTAGGTGGGGGAGGACAATCCTACGAGCAGTACTTC.

V and J are TRBV4-3 and TRBJ2-5; maybe TRBD2 (5 bases). Trimming cost V 0 bases and J 1 base, with 15 bases left between them. This CDR3 spans 17 amino acids. CDR1 is LGHNA, CDR2 YSLEER, per germline. CDR3 sequence (DNA): TGCGCCAGCAGCCAAGACTGGTCTAGCATGGTCCAAGAGACCCAGTACTTC. Encoded protein: CASSQDWSSMVQETQYF.

This clonotype was seen at least ten times. The J gene is TRBJ2-1, the V gene TRBV19, with a possible D match to TRBD1 (6 bases). V lost 3 bases to trimming and J lost 12 bases, with 21 bases between them. CDR3 length equals 15 residues. CDR1 and CDR2 (germline): LNHDA, SQIVND (reference sequence). The CDR3 loop is CASSIIGPLDSPQFF. The CDR3 DNA sequence: TGTGCCAGTAGTATCATAGGCCCCTTGGACAGCCCGCAGTTCTTC.

The sample holds many counts of this clonotype. CDR3 DNA: TGTGCCAGCTTAGGTGAGGCGAGCTCAGATACGCAGTATTTT. Protein: CASLGEASSDTQYF. The chain employs TRBV2 and TRBJ2-3; D unresolved. The CDR3 is 14 residues long. The ends were cut back, 8 bases at V and 4 bases at J, with 16 bases in the middle. Germline CDR1 SNHLY, CDR2 FYNNEI.

This clonotype came up many times. The chain is built from TRBV7-9 and TRBJ2-2; no clear D gene. This CDR3 region has 14 residues. Trimming stripped 7 bases from V and 1 base from J, with 10 bases between. The germline V gene has CDR1 SEHNR and CDR2 FQNEAQ (reference sequence). CDR3 region: CASTQRENTGELFF. CDR3 sequence (DNA): TGTGCCAGCACCCAGCGAGAGAACACCGGGGAGCTGTTTTTT.

In the case of this clonotype: A much more abundant neighbour one base away suggests this may be a read error. The chain recombines TRBV30 with TRBJ1-5; D not resolved. The CDR3 consists of 13 residues. Trimming pared 0 bases from V and 7 bases from J, leaving 10 bases between. Germline assignment: CDR1 GTSNPN and CDR2 SVGIG (reference sequence). CDR3 residues: CAWSVDMGQPQHF. The DNA for the CDR3 is TGTGCCTGGAGTGTGGATATGGGGCAGCCCCAGCATTTT.

Notes on this clonotype: This may stem from a read error, because a much larger clone lies one nucleotide away. This rearrangement joins TRBV29-1 to TRBJ2-7; TRBD1 matches at 7 bases. Germline V gene lookup returns CDR1 SQVTM and CDR2 ANQGSEA. This CDR3 spans 12 amino acids. Trimming took 7 bases from V and 0 from J; bases not matched to a gene: 3. As DNA, the CDR3 is TGCAGCGGCCGGGACAGCTCCTACGAGCAGTACTTC. It specifies CSGRDSSYEQYF.

This clonotype has more than one count but fewer than ten. The chain joins TRBV13 to TRBJ2-7; weak D call: TRBD2 (6 bases). The CDR3 spans 15 residues. Germline V CDR1 and CDR2: PRHDT, FYEKMQ (reference sequence). The ends were cut back, 4 bases at V and 5 bases at J, with 18 bases in the middle. DNA for the CDR3: TGTGCCAGCAGCTCGCCGGGAGCGGCATCCCACGAGCAGTACTTC. Translated: CASSSPGAASHEQYF.

This clonotype was seen a single time. This chain links TRBV7-9 with TRBJ2-6; weak D call: TRBD1 (5 bases). Germline loops: CDR1 SEHNR, CDR2 FQNEAQ (reference sequence). Trimming took off 3 bases at V and 1 base at J, with 19 bases between the two ends. The CDR3 is 19 residues long. The CDR3 reads CASSFQGWQGGSGANVLTF. The CDR3, as DNA: TGTGCCAGCAGCTTCCAAGGGTGGCAGGGCGGATCTGGGGCCAACGTCCTGACTTTC. Full variable domain (missing parts from reference TRBV7-9 and TRBJ2-6): DTGVSQNPRHKITKRGQNVTFRCDPISEHNRLYWYRQTLGQGPEFLTYFQNEAQLEKSRLLSDRFSAERPKGSFSTLEIQRTEQGDSAMYLCASSFQGWQGGSGANVLTFGAGSRLTVL.

To note about this clonotype: Given a much more abundant clone one base away, this may be a read error. The chain recombines TRBV9 with TRBJ2-7; TRBD2 might be the D (5 bases). Germline CDR1 is SGDLS and CDR2 is YYNGEE. The CDR3 length is 14 residues. Trimming removed 7 bases at V and 6 bases at J, with 20 bases between. The DNA of the CDR3 is TGTGCCAGCGGCGCAAAACTAGGTCCCACCGAGCAGTACTTC. It is translated as CASGAKLGPTEQYF.

This clonotype showed up many times. The chain has TRBV13 and TRBJ1-2, with 12 bases fitting TRBD1. J was trimmed by 6 bases and V by 5 bases; bases with no gene match: 10. The CDR3 totals 16 residues. Germline CDR1 is PRHDT and CDR2 is FYEKMQ (reference sequence). The CDR3 region is CASSAPGQGAFDGYTF. Written as DNA, the CDR3 is TGTGCCAGCAGCGCTCCGGGACAGGGGGCTTTCGATGGCTACACCTTC. The variable domain in full, completed from reference TRBV13 and TRBJ1-2, reads AAGVIQSPRHLIKEKRETATLKCYPIPRHDTVYWYQQGPGQDPQFLISFYEKMQSDKGSIPDRFSAQQFSDYHSELNMSSLELGDSALYFCASSAPGQGAFDGYTFGSGTRLTVV.

This clonotype has a handful of counts. The chain carries TRBV7-9 and TRBJ2-1; D gene unclear. The germline CDR1 and CDR2 sequences are SEHNR and FQNEAQ (reference sequence). The CDR3 spans 13 residues. Trimming stripped 7 bases from V and 0 bases from J, with 7 bases between. The CDR3 reads CASTSFSYNEQFF. CDR3 nucleotides: TGTGCCAGCACCTCATTCTCCTACAATGAGCAGTTCTTC.

This clonotype was seen many times. J is TRBJ2-7 and V is TRBV5-4; D perhaps matches TRBD2 (5 bases). V lost 0 bases and J lost 3, with 16 bases in between. The CDR3 length is 16 residues. Germline CDR1 and CDR2: SGHNT and YYREEE (reference sequence). CDR3 nucleotide sequence: TGTGCCAGCAGCTTGGAATTCGGAGCGGCGATCTACGAGCAGTACTTC. The encoded protein is CASSLEFGAAIYEQYF.

In its sample, this clonotype was seen many times. The V and J genes are TRBV19 and TRBJ2-5; TRBD2 aligns across 8 bases. After removal of 4 bases from V and 0 bases from J, the junction contained 7 bases not matched to a gene. The length of the CDR3 is 16 residues. Germline V gives CDR1 LNHDA, CDR2 SQIVND (reference sequence). The chain's CDR3 is CASSTGTRAYQETQYF. DNA for the CDR3: TGTGCCAGTAGTACCGGGACTAGAGCGTACCAAGAGACCCAGTACTTC.

This clonotype showed up many times. The V gene is TRBV5-4, the J gene TRBJ1-1; D is unresolved. From germline, CDR1 is SGHNT and CDR2 YYREEE (reference sequence). V lost 0 bases and J lost 9, with 9 bases in between. The CDR3 consists of 12 residues. Here the CDR3 reads CASSLEASQAFF. The CDR3, as DNA: TGTGCCAGCAGCTTGGAGGCCAGCCAAGCTTTCTTT.

This clonotype showed up just a few times. This chain links TRBV20-1 with TRBJ1-4; no definite D call. Trimming pared 8 bases from V and 6 bases from J, leaving 13 bases between. Germline V CDR1 and CDR2: DFQATT, SNEGSKA (reference sequence). The CDR3 length is 12 residues. The CDR3 DNA sequence: TGCAGTTCGGGGAGGTTAGATGAAAAACTGTTTTTT. Its translation: CSSGRLDEKLFF.

The CDR3 sequence: CASSQDWQGNEQFF. DNA of the CDR3: TGCGCCAGCAGCCAAGATTGGCAGGGCAATGAGCAGTTCTTC. The V call is TRBV4-1, the J call TRBJ2-1, with D possibly matching TRBD1 (5 bases). Germline CDR1 MGHRA, CDR2 YSYEKL. V was pared by 0 bases and J by 6 bases, with 9 bases between. There are 14 residues in the CDR3.

About this clonotype: With a much larger clone just one base away, this may be a read error. The chain couples TRBV6-6 to TRBJ2-3, with 10 bases aligning to TRBD2. Germline V gene lookup returns CDR1 MNHNY and CDR2 SVGAGI (reference sequence). J lost 2 bases, V lost 6 bases, and 8 bases had no gene match. The CDR3 loop spans 16 amino acids. CDR3 in DNA: TGTGCCAGCAGCCCATCCCTAGCGGGAGACACAGATACGCAGTATTTT. The encoded protein is CASSPSLAGDTDTQYF.